This passage covers 18 T cell receptor beta chains from one sample sequenced in a study of brain metastases from non-small cell lung cancer. Only in-frame clones appear in the TCRdb table, and some are missing; sequencing was by immunoSEQ multiplex PCR. This repertoire shows more than 4,000 clones, approximately 85% found once; its top ten account for roughly 5.5%. The sequencing input was primary lung tumor tissue. These receptors all come from a donor at least 40 years old with non-small cell lung cancer.

V usage is TRBV27 and J usage is TRBJ2-6; D may be TRBD1 or TRBD2 (5 bases each). The germline V and J ends were trimmed by 8 bases and 0 bases, with 20 bases remaining between them. The V gene's germline CDR1 is MNHEY and CDR2 SMNVEV (reference sequence). The CDR3 has 18 residues. CDR3 in amino acids: CASALWAGTSSGANVLTF. Written as DNA, the CDR3 is TGTGCCAGCGCCCTCTGGGCAGGGACGAGCTCTGGGGCCAACGTCCTGACTTTC.

The count of this clone is one. The rearrangement links TRBV19 to TRBJ2-2; TRBD2 aligns across 14 bases. The V segment lost 6 bases and the J segment 12 bases; nucleotides outside the gene matches: 9. The CDR3 runs 15 residues. Per germline, CDR1 LNHDA and CDR2 SQIVND (reference sequence). The chain's CDR3 is CASRGLAGESGKLFF. The CDR3 nucleotides read TGTGCCAGTAGGGGACTAGCGGGAGAGTCAGGGAAGCTGTTTTTT.

The chain is built from TRBV10-2 and TRBJ2-2; 12 bases line up with TRBD2. This CDR3 spans 15 amino acids. V shed 5 bases and J 5 bases; nucleotides not matched to a gene: 3. Germline V gene lookup returns CDR1 WSHSY and CDR2 SAAADI. CDR3 sequence: CASSLAGGGTGELFF. Here the CDR3 DNA reads TGCGCCAGCAGTCTAGCGGGAGGGGGGACCGGGGAGCTGTTTTTT.

The chain is built from TRBV9 and TRBJ2-3; D uncertain. CDR3 length equals 15 residues. CDR1 and CDR2 from the germline V gene are SGDLS and YYNGEE. The V end lost 2 bases, the J end lost 6 bases, and 16 bases lay between the germline ends. For the CDR3, the DNA is TGTGCCAGCAGCGTGGGCAGCGTGACGACGGATACGCAGTATTTT. Translation: CASSVGSVTTDTQYF.

This sequence joins TRBV15 and TRBJ2-5; 7 nucleotides align to TRBD2. This CDR3 region has 17 residues. V was pared by 1 base and J by 4 bases, with 12 bases of the junction left unmatched. Germline values: CDR1 LNHNV, CDR2 YYDKDF (reference sequence). The CDR3 sequence is CATSRGGGRALTETQYF. The CDR3 nucleotides are TGTGCCACCAGCAGAGGGGGAGGGAGGGCCCTCACAGAGACCCAGTACTTC.

This chain uses TRBV16 with TRBJ1-2; D is unclear. The CDR3 runs 13 residues. CDR1 and CDR2 from the germline V gene are KGHSY and FQNENV. The germline V and J ends were trimmed by 0 bases and 5 bases, with 7 bases remaining between them. The CDR3 protein is CASSQSGSYGYTF. In DNA form, the CDR3 reads TGTGCCAGCAGCCAATCAGGGTCGTATGGCTACACCTTC. Full variable domain (rest looked up from reference TRBV16 and TRBJ1-2): GEEVAQTPKHLVRGEGQKAKLYCAPIKGHSYVFWYQQVLKNEFKFLISFQNENVFDETGMPKERFSAKCLPNSPCSLEIQATKLEDSAVYFCASSQSGSYGYTFGSGTRLTVV.

The chain links TRBV7-2 to TRBJ2-5; the D is unclear. V shed 3 bases and J shed 5 bases, with 10 bases lying between them. The germline CDR1 and CDR2 sequences are SGHTA and FQGNSA. This CDR3 comprises 13 residues. CDR3 sequence (DNA): TGTGCCAGCAGCTTGTGGGTGTTGGAGACCCAGTACTTC. This encodes CASSLWVLETQYF.

This clone came up a few times. Other DNA sequences within the sample encode an identical CDR3. The rearrangement links TRBV3-1 (or the pseudogene TRBV3-2) to TRBJ1-2; no clear D. V shed 1 base and J shed 2 bases, with 2 bases lying between them. Germline CDR1 LGHDT, CDR2 YNNKEL (reference sequence). This CDR3 spans 12 amino acids. CDR3 sequence (DNA): TGTGCCAGCAGCCAAGTGAACTATGGCTACACCTTC. It specifies CASSQVNYGYTF.

This clone was seen a few times. The rearrangement uses TRBV7-9 and TRBJ2-7, with D maybe TRBD1 (5 bases). This CDR3 is 14 amino acids long. CDR1 SEHNR and CDR2 FQNEAQ come from the germline V gene (reference sequence). V lost 4 bases and J lost 0, with 10 bases in between. The CDR3 nucleotides read TGTGCCAGCAGCTCCTCCAGGGACTCCTACGAGCAGTACTTC. Its protein is CASSSSRDSYEQYF.

V is TRBV27 and J is TRBJ1-4; D is perhaps TRBD1 (5 bases). The CDR3 loop spans 15 amino acids. V was clipped by 6 bases and J by 6 bases, with 17 bases between them. CDR1 is MNHEY, CDR2 SMNVEV, per germline (reference sequence). The DNA for the CDR3 is TGTGCCAGCAGACTACAGGCCGCGGATTATGAAAAACTGTTTTTT. It encodes CASRLQAADYEKLFF. The whole variable domain, remainder taken from reference TRBV27 and TRBJ1-4, is EAQVTQNPRYLITVTGKKLTVTCSQNMNHEYMSWYRQDPGLGLRQIYYSMNVEVTDKGDVPEGYKVSRKEKRNFPLILESPSPNQTSLYFCASRLQAADYEKLFFGSGTQLSVL.

This chain joins TRBV18 and TRBJ2-1, with TRBD2 matching over 7 bases. This CDR3 has 15 residues. The germline V gene encodes CDR1 KGHSH and CDR2 LQKENI. The V gene end was trimmed by 2 bases and the J gene end by 7 bases; junction bases not matched to a gene: 8. CDR3 sequence: CASSPNAGARNEQFF. As DNA, the CDR3 is TGTGCCAGCTCACCAAATGCGGGAGCGCGGAATGAGCAGTTCTTC.

This chain uses TRBV7-2 with TRBJ2-1; TRBD2 matches 8 bases. Germline V gene lookup returns CDR1 SGHTA and CDR2 FQGNSA. The V segment lost 2 bases and the J segment 0 bases; nucleotides outside the gene matches: 3. CDR3 length equals 16 residues. CDR3 protein: CASSLSTSGSYNEQFF. For the CDR3, the DNA is TGTGCCAGCAGCTTAAGTACTAGCGGCTCCTACAATGAGCAGTTCTTC.

J is TRBJ2-1 and V is TRBV4-2; D unclear. The length of the CDR3 is 16 residues. The V gene lost 1 base and the J gene lost 8 bases, with 18 bases spanning the gap. From germline, CDR1 is LGHNA and CDR2 YNFKEQ. The CDR3 DNA sequence: TGTGCCAGCAGCCAAGTTTTCCCCCCCCGGTCGGATGAGCAGTTCTTC. It yields the protein CASSQVFPPRSDEQFF.

The chain combines TRBV7-2 with TRBJ2-7; 10 nucleotides line up with TRBD2. There are 14 residues in the CDR3. V was pared by 1 base and J by 3 bases, with 0 bases of the junction left unmatched. Germline V gene data show CDR1 as SGHTA and CDR2 as FQGNSA. The CDR3 loop reads CASSLVAGGYEQYF. The CDR3 nucleotides are TGTGCCAGCAGCTTAGTAGCGGGAGGCTACGAGCAGTACTTC.

V is TRBV18 and J is TRBJ1-2; a possible D gene is TRBD1 (6 bases). The CDR3 runs 14 residues. The germline V gene has CDR1 KGHSH and CDR2 LQKENI. Trimming stripped 2 bases from V and 5 bases from J, with 12 bases between. The DNA for the CDR3 is TGTGCCAGCTCACCAAGGGGGATGGGATATGGCTACACCTTC. As protein: CASSPRGMGYGYTF.

This clone was found a few times. The chain employs TRBV5-1 and TRBJ1-3; 9 nucleotides match TRBD1. Germline CDR1 and CDR2: SGHRS and YFSETQ. V shed 4 bases and J 2 bases; nucleotides not matched to a gene: 4. The CDR3 has 15 residues. DNA of the CDR3: TGCGCCAGCAGCCCCGGACAGGGGCCTGGAAACACCATATATTTT. It encodes CASSPGQGPGNTIYF.

The genes are TRBV24-1 and TRBJ2-1, with D possibly matching TRBD1 (6 bases). Trimming cost V 8 bases and J 8 bases, with 15 bases left between them. The CDR3 length is 13 residues. Germline V gives CDR1 KGHDR, CDR2 SFDVKD. The CDR3 DNA reads as TGTGCCACCAATACAGGGTTGGTCGATGAGCAGTTCTTC. Its translation: CATNTGLVDEQFF.

The rearrangement links TRBV28 to TRBJ1-1; D not certain. Germline V gene lookup returns CDR1 MDHEN and CDR2 SYDVKM. Trimming removed 5 bases from V and 10 bases from J, with 14 bases in between. The CDR3 totals 12 residues. The CDR3 loop is CASSAGPFSAFF. The CDR3, as DNA: TGTGCCAGCAGTGCCGGACCGTTTTCAGCTTTCTTT.